Following are 20 T cell receptor beta chains from one sample sequenced in a study of tumor-infiltrating lymphocytes in primary liver carcinoma. It was from roughly 20-30 mg of unsorted bulk tissue that RNA and DNA were co-extracted. The authors made TCR beta cDNA from 400 to 600 ng total RNA with a constant-region primer. Employing slightly modified ARM-PCR, three nested multiplex PCR rounds were run, and these gave rise to the TCR beta libraries. A C-beta reverse primer was combined with TRBV1-TRBV30 forward primers in the first two PCR rounds, and each round had about 10 cycles. MiXCR, run by TCRdb on the multiplex PCR reads, gives a single entry per CDR3 protein. The data show around 54,000 distinct CDR3 sequences, around 79% seen once. Sequenced sample: liver tumor tissue from sampling region 2. Subset defined: tumor region T2, inferior pole. All receptors come from a man aged 35-49 years with primary liver carcinoma and hepatitis B virus infection.

Regarding this clonotype: Sequence at one end of the junction differs from germline and may be a read error. The chain combines TRBV6-1 with TRBJ2-5, with 8 bases matching TRBD2. There are 14 residues in the CDR3. Germline-derived CDR1 and CDR2 are MNHNS and SASEGT. CDR3 region: CASEVSGTQDTRYF. CDR3 DNA sequence: TGTGCCAGCGAGGTTAGCGGGACCCAAGATACCCGGTACTTC.

About this clonotype: A much larger clone sits a single nucleotide away, making a read error possible. V is TRBV21-1 and J is TRBJ2-5. TRBV21-1 is annotated as a pseudogene. This CDR3 is 13 amino acids long. The CDR3 here is CARSKNNQETQYF. As DNA, the CDR3 is TGTGCCCGCAGCAAAAATAACCAAGAGACCCAGTACTTC.

The chain employs TRBV11-1 and TRBJ2-7, with D unclear. CDR1 SGHAT and CDR2 FQDESV come from the germline V gene (reference sequence). This CDR3 is built from 12 residues. The V gene lost 8 bases and the J gene lost 2 bases, with 10 bases spanning the gap. The CDR3 DNA reads TGTGCCAGCTTACTCGGACCCTACGAGCAGTACTTC. It specifies CASLLGPYEQYF. Complete variable domain (other parts from reference TRBV11-1 and TRBJ2-7): EAEVAQSPRYKITEKSQAVAFWCDPISGHATLYWYRQILGQGPELLVQFQDESVVDDSQLPKDRFSAERLKGVDSTLKIQPAELGDSAMYLCASLLGPYEQYFGPGTRLTVT.

This chain links TRBV6-5 with TRBJ2-7, with a tentative D call TRBD2 (6 bases). From germline, CDR1 is MNHEY and CDR2 SVGAGI. There are 16 residues in the CDR3. V lost 7 bases, J lost 1 base, and 20 bases lay in between. The CDR3 coding sequence is TGTGCCAGCACTATCACCCGGGACTTTGGTTCCTACGAGCAGTACTTC. As protein: CASTITRDFGSYEQYF.

With regard to this clonotype: A read error may produce the germline difference seen at one junction end. V is TRBV7-9 and J is TRBJ2-3, with a tentative D call TRBD2 (5 bases). CDR3 length equals 18 residues. The germline V gene encodes CDR1 SEHNR and CDR2 FQNEAQ (reference sequence). CDR3 sequence (DNA): TGTACCAGCAGCTTAGGCAGTAGCGCGAGGGCCGGCACAGATACGCAGTATTTT. It yields the protein CTSSLGSSARAGTDTQYF.

The rearrangement uses TRBV12-3 or TRBV12-4 and TRBJ2-2, with TRBD2 identical over 11 bases. The CDR3 covers 15 residues. Losses at the gene ends were 10 bases for V and 6 bases for J; bases not matched to a gene: 10. CDR3 sequence (DNA): TGTGCCAATAGTAGCGGGAGGGCCCCCCCCGGGGAGCTGTTTTTT. Its translation is CANSSGRAPPGELFF.

Only a few counts were recorded for this clonotype. A much larger clone lies one base from this, so it may be a read error. This chain uses TRBV13 with TRBJ2-7, with D possibly TRBD2 on 5 matching bases. This CDR3 has 14 amino acids. From germline, CDR1 is PRHDT and CDR2 FYEKMQ (reference sequence). The V end lost 5 bases, the J end lost 3 bases, and 14 bases lay between the germline ends. CDR3 residues: CASSTSGMVYEQYF. As DNA, the CDR3 is TGTGCCAGCAGCACTTCCGGGATGGTCTACGAGCAGTACTTC.

Concerning this clonotype: At one end, the junction sequence differs from germline, possibly due to a read error. The rearrangement joins TRBV7-8 to TRBJ1-6; a possible D gene is TRBD1 (6 bases). CDR3 length: 16 amino acids. CDR1 and CDR2 (germline): SGHVS, FQNEAQ. CDR3 residues: CANSLGRQENNSPLHF. Here the CDR3 DNA reads TGTGCCAACAGCTTAGGTCGACAGGAAAATAATTCACCCCTCCACTTT.

The rearrangement links TRBV9 to TRBJ2-2; TRBD1 agrees at 12 bases. Unmatched junction bases numbered 11, after V lost 2 bases and J lost 9 bases. This CDR3 comprises 17 residues. Germline values: CDR1 SGDLS, CDR2 YYNGEE. The CDR3 sequence: CASSVDRDRGLNWELFF. The CDR3 nucleotides are TGTGCCAGCAGCGTGGACCGGGACAGGGGGCTTAACTGGGAGCTGTTTTTT. Looking up the rest from reference TRBV9 and TRBJ2-2 gives the full variable domain: DSGVTQTPKHLITATGQRVTLRCSPRSGDLSVYWYQQSLDQGLQFLIQYYNGEERAKGNILERFSAQQFPDLHSELNLSSLELGDSALYFCASSVDRDRGLNWELFFGEGSRLTVL.

Turning to this clonotype: One junction end disagrees with the germline gene, perhaps due to a read error. The CDR3 reads CASSQSGATDEKLSF. As DNA, the CDR3 is TGTGCCAGCAGCCAATCGGGGGCAACTGATGAAAAACTGTCTTTT. The chain combines TRBV16 with TRBJ1-4; D is perhaps TRBD1 (6 bases). This CDR3 contains 15 residues. Germline CDR1 and CDR2: KGHSY and FQNENV.

This clonotype came up many times. The rearrangement joins TRBV13 to TRBJ2-7; D uncertain. This CDR3 has 11 amino acids. V was pared by 2 bases and J by 6 bases, with 5 bases between. CDR1 and CDR2 from the germline V gene are PRHDT and FYEKMQ (reference sequence). DNA of the CDR3: TGTGCCAGCAGCTTATCGGGCGAGCAGTACTTC. The encoded protein is CASSLSGEQYF.

About this clonotype: One junction end disagrees with the germline gene, perhaps due to a read error. The V and J genes are TRBV7-8 and TRBJ2-2; D ambiguous. This CDR3 spans 16 amino acids. The V gene's germline CDR1 is SGHVS and CDR2 FQNEAQ. This CDR3 is CTSNLIRLPNTGELFF. The CDR3 region has the DNA TGTACCAGCAACTTAATCCGACTCCCGAACACCGGGGAGCTGTTTTTT.

In the case of this clonotype: In this CDR3 the conserved last residue, phenylalanine or tryptophan, is missing, so a read error is likely. The chain couples TRBV11-1 to TRBJ2-1; 8 bases align to TRBD2. V shed 5 bases, J shed 5 bases, and the junction held 14 bases outside the gene matches. Germline loops: CDR1 SGHAT, CDR2 FQDESV (reference sequence). The CDR3 spans 17 residues. CDR3 bases: TGTGCCAGCAGCCTGGAACTAGCGGAGGAAGTTGACAATGAGCAGTTCGTC. This encodes CASSLELAEEVDNEQFV.

To note about this clonotype: The junction departs from germline at one end; a sequencing error may be responsible. The rearrangement uses TRBV12-3 or TRBV12-4 and TRBJ2-1; 12 bases are shared with TRBD2. CDR3 length: 16 amino acids. This chain's CDR3 is CASSPFGLAGSNEKFF. The CDR3 coding sequence is TGTGCCAGCAGCCCCTTCGGACTAGCGGGGAGCAATGAGAAGTTCTTC.

This clonotype has only a few counts. Given a much more abundant clone one base away, this may be a read error. The rearrangement uses TRBV6-5 and TRBJ1-1; D unclear. Looked up from germline, CDR1 is MNHEY and CDR2 is SVGAGI. V was clipped by 2 bases and J by 4 bases, with 11 bases between them. The CDR3 length is 14 residues. For the CDR3, the DNA is TGTGCCAGCAGTTACAATCGCGGTGTCACTGAAGCTTTCTTT. The encoded protein is CASSYNRGVTEAFF.

Ten or more counts support this clonotype. The V gene is TRBV7-9, the J gene TRBJ2-3, with D hard to call. The CDR3 sequence is 14 residues long. The germline CDR1 and CDR2 sequences are SEHNR and FQNEAQ (reference sequence). V was trimmed by 3 bases and J by 4 bases, leaving 11 bases between them. The CDR3 nucleotides are TGTGCCAGCAGCTTGAGCCAGGCCCCAGATACGCAGTATTTT. This codes for CASSLSQAPDTQYF. Full variable domain (outside the CDR3, taken from reference TRBV7-9 and TRBJ2-3): DTGVSQNPRHKITKRGQNVTFRCDPISEHNRLYWYRQTLGQGPEFLTYFQNEAQLEKSRLLSDRFSAERPKGSFSTLEIQRTEQGDSAMYLCASSLSQAPDTQYFGPGTRLTVL.

In this sample, this clonotype turned up a few times. Being one base from a much bigger clone, this may be a read error. V usage is TRBV2 and J usage is TRBJ2-1, with D unclear. Per germline, CDR1 SNHLY and CDR2 FYNNEI. Trimming removed 6 bases at V and 8 bases at J, with 14 bases between. The length of the CDR3 is 13 residues. DNA of the CDR3: TGTGCCAGCAGCCCCGGATTCGTCGATGAGCAGTTCTTC. Translated: CASSPGFVDEQFF.

The rearrangement uses TRBV20-1 and TRBJ2-1; 8 nucleotides agree with TRBD2. CDR3 length: 13 amino acids. Trimming took 6 bases from V and 6 from J; bases not matched to a gene: 7. The germline CDR1 and CDR2 sequences are DFQATT and SNEGSKA (reference sequence). The CDR3 spells CSAVYSGTNEQFF. CDR3 bases: TGCAGTGCAGTTTATAGCGGGACCAATGAGCAGTTCTTC.

Concerning this clonotype itself: No conserved phenylalanine or tryptophan ends this CDR3, so it is likely a read error. Because the CDR3's place on the DNA is in doubt, the DNA is left out and the CDR3 is given as listed by TCRdb. V and J are TRBV11-2 and TRBJ2-3; the table's D call, TRBD1, has no DNA check behind it. The CDR3 is 13 residues long, counting both termini. Looked up from germline, CDR1 is SGHAT and CDR2 is FQNNGV. CDR3 region: CASSLGGAQETML.

V usage is TRBV11-1 and J usage is TRBJ2-5; possible D gene TRBD2, 6 bases. Germline values: CDR1 SGHAT, CDR2 FQDESV (reference sequence). The CDR3 is made up of 14 amino acids. Written as DNA, the CDR3 is TGTATCAGCGGCTTCCGCGGCGGGGCGCAGACCCAGTACTTC. This codes for CISGFRGGAQTQYF.